This TCR beta chain stems from a study of T-cell reconstitution after alpha-beta-depleted transplantation in children. Ten or more counts support this clonotype. Unique molecular identifiers were built into the TCRbeta library. TCRdb redid the calling of the PCR reads with MiXCR, one entry per CDR3 protein. The table includes 170,000 or so distinct CDR3 sequences, approximately 6.8% detected once. This specimen consisted of PBMCs from the stem cell graft donor, obtained from the stem cell graft. The receptor comes from a human donor who donated a stem cell graft to a child with Wiskott-Aldrich syndrome.

The CDR3: CSARDFLSSYNEQFF. In nucleotides, the CDR3 is TGCAGTGCTAGAGATTTCCTGAGCTCCTACAATGAGCAGTTCTTC. V is TRBV20-1 and J is TRBJ2-1; D is undetermined. Trimming shortened V by 0 bases and J by 0 bases, and 9 bases separated the two germline ends. The CDR3 runs 15 residues. Germline CDR1 is DFQATT and CDR2 is SNEGSKA (reference sequence).